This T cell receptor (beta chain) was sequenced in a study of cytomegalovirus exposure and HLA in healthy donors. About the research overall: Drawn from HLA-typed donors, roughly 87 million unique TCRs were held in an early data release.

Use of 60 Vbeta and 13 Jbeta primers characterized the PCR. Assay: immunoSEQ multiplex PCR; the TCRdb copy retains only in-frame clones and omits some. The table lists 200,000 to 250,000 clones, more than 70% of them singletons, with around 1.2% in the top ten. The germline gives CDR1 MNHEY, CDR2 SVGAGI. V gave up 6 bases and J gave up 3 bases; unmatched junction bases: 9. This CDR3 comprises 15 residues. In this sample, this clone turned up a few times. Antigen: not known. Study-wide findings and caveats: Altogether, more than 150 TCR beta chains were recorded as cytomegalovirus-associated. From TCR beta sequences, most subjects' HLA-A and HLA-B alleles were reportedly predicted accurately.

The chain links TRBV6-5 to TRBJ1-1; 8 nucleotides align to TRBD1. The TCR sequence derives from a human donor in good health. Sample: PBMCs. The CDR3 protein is CASRGQGAGDTEAFF. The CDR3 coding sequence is TGTGCCAGCAGGGGGCAGGGGGCGGGAGACACTGAAGCTTTCTTT.